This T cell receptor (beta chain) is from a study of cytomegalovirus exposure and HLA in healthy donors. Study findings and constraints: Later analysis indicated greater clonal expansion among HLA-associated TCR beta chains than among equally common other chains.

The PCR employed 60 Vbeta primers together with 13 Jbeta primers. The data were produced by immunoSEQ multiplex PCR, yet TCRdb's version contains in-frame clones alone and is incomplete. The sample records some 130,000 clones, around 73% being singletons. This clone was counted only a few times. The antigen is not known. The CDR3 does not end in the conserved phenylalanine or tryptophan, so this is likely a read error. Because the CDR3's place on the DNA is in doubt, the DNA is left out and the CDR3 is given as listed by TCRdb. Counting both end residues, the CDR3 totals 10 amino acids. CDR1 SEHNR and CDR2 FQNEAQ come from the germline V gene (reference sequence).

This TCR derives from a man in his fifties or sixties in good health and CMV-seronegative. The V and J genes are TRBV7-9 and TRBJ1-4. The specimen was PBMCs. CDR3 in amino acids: CASTAGPPAG.